This T cell receptor (beta chain) was captured in a study of blood T cell repertoires in COVID-19. Overall study: T cells, B-cell-depleted T cells, or PBMCs provided the cDNA or gDNA that served as material.

Here immunoSEQ multiplex PCR was the method, and the copy in TCRdb shows in-frame clones only, minus some. The table has about 190,000 clones, about 90% seen once. Germline values: CDR1 SGHTA, CDR2 FQGTGA. Trimming shortened V by 1 base and J by 2 bases, and 5 bases separated the two germline ends. The CDR3 contains 13 residues. The clonotype originates from a man in his forties or fifties with acute or convalescent COVID-19. The specimen sequenced was peripheral blood. The chain combines TRBV7-3 with TRBJ2-5; no firm D call. The CDR3 sequence is CASSLNRQETQYF. CDR3 DNA: TGTGCCAGCAGCTTAAACAGACAAGAGACCCAGTACTTC.